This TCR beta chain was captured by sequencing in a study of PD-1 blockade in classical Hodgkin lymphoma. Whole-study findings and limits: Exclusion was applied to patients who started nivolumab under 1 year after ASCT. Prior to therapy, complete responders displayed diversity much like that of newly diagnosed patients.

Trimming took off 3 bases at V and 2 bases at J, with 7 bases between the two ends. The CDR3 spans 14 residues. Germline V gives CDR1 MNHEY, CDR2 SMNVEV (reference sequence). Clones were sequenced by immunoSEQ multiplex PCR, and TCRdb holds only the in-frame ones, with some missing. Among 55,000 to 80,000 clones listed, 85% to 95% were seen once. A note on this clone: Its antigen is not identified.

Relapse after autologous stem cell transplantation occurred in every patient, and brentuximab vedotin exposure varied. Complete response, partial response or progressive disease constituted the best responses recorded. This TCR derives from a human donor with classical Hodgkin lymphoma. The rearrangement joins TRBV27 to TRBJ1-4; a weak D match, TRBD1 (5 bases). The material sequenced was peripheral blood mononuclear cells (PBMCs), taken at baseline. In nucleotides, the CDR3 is TGTGCCAGCAGTTTTGGGGGGACTAATGAAAAACTGTTTTTT. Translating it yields CASSFGGTNEKLFF. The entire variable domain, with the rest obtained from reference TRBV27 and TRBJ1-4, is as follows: EAQVTQNPRYLITVTGKKLTVTCSQNMNHEYMSWYRQDPGLGLRQIYYSMNVEVTDKGDVPEGYKVSRKEKRNFPLILESPSPNQTSLYFCASSFGGTNEKLFFGSGTQLSVL.